These 24 T cell receptor beta chains were all obtained from the same sample, sequenced in a study of CD8+ T cells in alopecia areata. Regarding treatment: oral pan-JAK inhibitor, 5-10 mg twice daily. The sequencing template was cDNA reverse transcribed from extracted RNA. Sequencing was performed with immunoSEQ multiplex PCR; in TCRdb, only in-frame clones are kept and a portion is missing. The sample consists of 150,000 to 200,000 clones, around 60% of them appearing once. Sequencing used CD4+ T cells sorted from blood, obtained at approximately week 49, from a patient treated with tofacitinib. These receptors originate from a human donor with alopecia areata.

As concerns this clone: Other DNA sequences in this sample translate to the same CDR3. CDR3 region: CASTRGETQYF. The CDR3, as DNA: TGTGCCAGCACCAGGGGAGAGACCCAGTACTTC. The genes are TRBV2 and TRBJ2-5, with D tentatively TRBD1 (6 bases). Trimming removed 7 bases from V and 4 bases from J, with 7 bases in between. The CDR3 consists of 11 residues. CDR1 is SNHLY and CDR2 is FYNNEI in the germline V gene.

The chain recombines TRBV9 with TRBJ2-1; D uncertain. Trimming took off 0 bases at V and 15 bases at J, with 13 bases between the two ends. The CDR3 has 12 amino acids. Germline V CDR1 and CDR2: SGDLS, YYNGEE. CDR3 sequence: CASSVDTFTLFF. The CDR3 region has the DNA TGTGCCAGCAGCGTAGATACTTTTACTCTGTTCTTC.

This chain connects TRBV5-1 to TRBJ2-7; D may be TRBD2 (6 bases). CDR3 length: 14 amino acids. With 4 bases removed from V and 0 bases from J, the gap between germline ends came to 11 bases. CDR1 is SGHRS and CDR2 is YFSETQ in the germline V gene. The CDR3 DNA follows: TGCGCCAGCAGCCGGGACTCAAGCTCCTACGAGCAGTACTTC. Encoded protein: CASSRDSSSYEQYF.

This clone was found a few times. This sample includes further DNA sequences coding for the same CDR3. The CDR3 region is CSVNRGLNTEAFF. DNA of the CDR3: TGCAGCGTGAACAGGGGACTGAACACTGAAGCTTTCTTT. The J gene is TRBJ1-1, the V gene TRBV29-1, with TRBD1 identical over 7 bases. Germline CDR1 reads SQVTM; CDR2 reads ANQGSEA. This CDR3 region has 13 residues. The V and J ends lost 6 bases and 0 bases, in that order; junction bases with no gene match: 4.

The rearrangement uses TRBV15 and TRBJ2-7, with D possibly matching TRBD2 (5 bases). V lost 1 base to trimming and J lost 2 bases, with 6 bases between them. The germline gives CDR1 LNHNV, CDR2 YYDKDF (reference sequence). This CDR3 region has 13 residues. CDR3 DNA sequence: TGTGCCACCAGCAGAGGAGGGACCTACGAGCAGTACTTC. Its protein product is CATSRGGTYEQYF.

This clone was counted between two and nine times. The V call is TRBV29-1, the J call TRBJ2-5; D not resolved. The length of the CDR3 is 11 residues. CDR1 is SQVTM, CDR2 ANQGSEA, per germline. Trimming left V 8 bases short and J 5 bases short, with 12 bases between. In nucleotides, the CDR3 is TGCAGCCTCCTAAATGGGGAGACCCAGTACTTC. Encoded protein: CSLLNGETQYF.

V gene TRBV9 combines with J gene TRBJ2-1; the match to TRBD2 covers 10 bases. V dropped 3 bases and J dropped 3; count of bases not matched to a gene: 0. Germline V CDR1 and CDR2: SGDLS, YYNGEE. This CDR3 region has 14 residues. CDR3 in DNA: TGTGCCAGCAGCGCTAGCGGGGGCTACAATGAGCAGTTCTTC. This codes for CASSASGGYNEQFF. The full variable domain, rest sourced from reference TRBV9 and TRBJ2-1, is DSGVTQTPKHLITATGQRVTLRCSPRSGDLSVYWYQQSLDQGLQFLIQYYNGEERAKGNILERFSAQQFPDLHSELNLSSLELGDSALYFCASSASGGYNEQFFGPGTRLTVL.

The chain uses TRBV4-3 and TRBJ2-5, with a possible D match to TRBD2 (5 bases). V lost 0 bases and J lost 2, with 10 bases in between. The CDR3 is made up of 15 amino acids. CDR1 and CDR2 from the germline V gene are LGHNA and YSLEER. This CDR3 reads CASSQEGGPQETQYF. The CDR3 DNA reads as TGCGCCAGCAGCCAAGAGGGCGGGCCACAAGAGACCCAGTACTTC.

This clone was seen just once. The chain has TRBV27 and TRBJ1-6, with D possibly being TRBD1 (5 bases). CDR3 length: 13 residues. Trimming shortened V by 6 bases and J by 6 bases, and 9 bases separated the two germline ends. Germline CDR1 reads MNHEY; CDR2 reads SMNVEV (reference sequence). CDR3 loop: CASRGPINSPLHF. The CDR3 nucleotides read TGTGCCAGCAGGGGACCGATTAATTCACCCCTCCACTTT.

The V and J genes are TRBV14 and TRBJ2-3, with 7 bases fitting TRBD2. With V trimmed by 1 base and J by 11 bases, 15 bases remained unmatched. The CDR3 spans 16 residues. Germline-derived CDR1 and CDR2 are SGHDN and FVKESK. DNA for the CDR3: TGTGCCAGCAGCCAAGTGTTTGCGCGGGGGACGGATGAGCAGTATTTT. Protein product: CASSQVFARGTDEQYF.

The chain is built from TRBV7-2 and TRBJ2-1; 7 nucleotides align to TRBD2. V was pared by 1 base and J by 4 bases, with 4 bases of the junction left unmatched. The CDR3 runs to 15 residues. CDR1 is SGHTA and CDR2 is FQGNSA in the germline V gene. The CDR3 protein is CASSLVPSGYNEQFF. The CDR3 DNA reads TGTGCCAGCAGCTTAGTTCCTAGCGGATACAATGAGCAGTTCTTC.

V and J are TRBV7-2 and TRBJ2-7; D unclear. The CDR3 is made up of 11 amino acids. Between the trimmed V and J ends, which lost 5 bases and 5 bases, there was a span of 7 bases. From germline, CDR1 is SGHTA and CDR2 FQGNSA. The DNA of the CDR3 is TGTGCCAGCAGCCCTAACAACGAGCAGTACTTC. It encodes CASSPNNEQYF.

The gene calls are TRBV7-9 and TRBJ1-2; the match to TRBD1 covers 7 bases. The CDR3 has 14 amino acids. Looked up from germline, CDR1 is SEHNR and CDR2 is FQNEAQ (reference sequence). After removal of 3 bases from V and 6 bases from J, the junction contained 7 bases not matched to a gene. Here the CDR3 reads CASSFTKGAHGYTF. The CDR3 DNA follows: TGTGCCAGCAGCTTTACGAAGGGGGCACATGGCTACACCTTC.

The chain employs TRBV30 and TRBJ2-7, with D perhaps matching TRBD1 or TRBD2 (6 bases each). Germline V gene sequence: CDR1 GTSNPN, CDR2 SVGIG (reference sequence). V dropped 2 bases and J dropped 5 bases, with 19 bases sitting between them. This CDR3 has 15 residues. CDR3 nucleotide sequence: TGTGCCTGGAGTAAAGGGAGAGGGGGGTTGGACGAGCAGTACTTC. Translating gives CAWSKGRGGLDEQYF.

The chain combines TRBV30 with TRBJ1-1, with D maybe TRBD1 (6 bases). The V end was cut by 2 bases, the J end by 0 bases, with 16 bases between. CDR1 is GTSNPN and CDR2 is SVGIG in the germline V gene (reference sequence). The CDR3 extends over 16 amino acids. The CDR3 is CAWSFRGMSLNTEAFF. The CDR3 nucleotides read TGTGCCTGGAGTTTCAGGGGAATGAGCCTGAACACTGAAGCTTTCTTT.

This rearrangement joins TRBV5-4 to TRBJ2-2, with TRBD1 matching over 9 bases. J was trimmed by 6 bases and V by 1 base; bases with no gene match: 7. CDR3 length: 16 amino acids. CDR1 is SGHNT, CDR2 YYREEE, per germline (reference sequence). CDR3 region: CASSLYRGRGAGELFF. In DNA form, the CDR3 reads TGTGCCAGCAGCTTGTACAGGGGGCGCGGGGCCGGGGAGCTGTTTTTT.

This chain joins TRBV2 and TRBJ1-5, with D maybe TRBD1 (6 bases). This CDR3 is 14 amino acids long. The germline V gene encodes CDR1 SNHLY and CDR2 FYNNEI. Trimming took 3 bases from V and 5 from J, leaving 11 bases between them. The CDR3 nucleotides are TGTGCCAGCAGTGATACAGGGTTCGATCAGCCCCAGCATTTT. Protein sequence: CASSDTGFDQPQHF. Using reference TRBV2 and TRBJ1-5 for the parts outside the CDR3, the full variable domain is EPEVTQTPSHQVTQMGQEVILRCVPISNHLYFYWYRQILGQKVEFLVSFYNNEISEKSEIFDDQFSVERPDGSNFTLKIRSTKLEDSAMYFCASSDTGFDQPQHFGDGTRLSIL.

The sample holds a few counts of this clone. Other DNA sequences in the sample encode the same CDR3. V and J are TRBV5-1 and TRBJ2-2; tentatively, D is TRBD1 or TRBD2 (5 bases each). The V gene lost 1 base and the J gene lost 4 bases, with 11 bases spanning the gap. Germline CDR1 and CDR2: SGHRS and YFSETQ. This CDR3 spans 15 amino acids. CDR3 nucleotides: TGCGCCAGCAGCTTGAGTTCGGGGCCCACCGGGGAGCTGTTTTTT. Protein product: CASSLSSGPTGELFF.

A few counts support this clone. The chain joins TRBV4-3 to TRBJ2-1; D not resolved. The V end lost 0 bases, the J end lost 0 bases, and 15 bases lay between the germline ends. CDR1 and CDR2 from the germline V gene are LGHNA and YSLEER. The CDR3 has 18 residues. The CDR3 nucleotides read TGCGCCAGCAGCCAAGAGTCTACTGCGGCGTTCTCCTACAATGAGCAGTTCTTC. The encoded protein is CASSQESTAAFSYNEQFF.

The chain carries TRBV5-4 and TRBJ1-1; 8 positions match TRBD1. The CDR3 spans 17 residues. Germline V lookup: CDR1 SGHNT, CDR2 YYREEE (reference sequence). Trimming cost V 2 bases and J 0 bases; bases outside gene matches: 9. Written as DNA, the CDR3 is TGTGCCAGCAGCTTTAGGCAGGGGGCAAACATGAACACTGAAGCTTTCTTT. Translated, it gives CASSFRQGANMNTEAFF.

In DNA, the CDR3 is TGCACCAGCCGCGCCAGGACTAGCGGTACAGATACGCAGTATTTT. This encodes CTSRARTSGTDTQYF. V and J are TRBV1 and TRBJ2-3; the table assigns TRBD2, which was not confirmed against the DNA. TRBV1 is classified as a pseudogene. This CDR3 contains 15 residues.

In its sample, this clone was seen a few times. CDR3 in DNA: TGCGCCAGCAGCTGGACAGGGAATGGCTACACCTTC. The encoded protein is CASSWTGNGYTF. V usage is TRBV5-1 and J usage is TRBJ1-2; 8 bases fit TRBD1. Germline CDR1 and CDR2: SGHRS and YFSETQ. The trim removed 3 bases at V and 6 bases at J, leaving 1 base unmatched. The CDR3 loop spans 12 amino acids. Full variable domain (missing parts from reference TRBV5-1 and TRBJ1-2): KAGVTQTPRYLIKTRGQQVTLSCSPISGHRSVSWYQQTPGQGLQFLFEYFSETQRNKGNFPGRFSGRQFSNSRSEMNVSTLELGDSALYLCASSWTGNGYTFGSGTRLTVV.

The chain recombines TRBV27 with TRBJ2-5; weak D call: TRBD1 (6 bases). V lost 4 bases and J lost 5, with 17 bases in between. CDR1 MNHEY and CDR2 SMNVEV come from the germline V gene (reference sequence). The CDR3 spans 15 residues. The CDR3 loop reads CASSSTGWGLETQYF. In DNA, the CDR3 is TGTGCCAGCAGTTCTACAGGGTGGGGATTGGAGACCCAGTACTTC.

The chain is built from TRBV6-5 and TRBJ1-1; TRBD1 matches at 9 bases. This CDR3 has 15 amino acids. J gave up 1 base and V 0 bases, and 0 bases lay outside the gene matches. CDR1 and CDR2 from the germline V gene are MNHEY and SVGAGI. CDR3 coding DNA: TGTGCCAGCAGTTACTCGGACAGGGGGAACACTGAAGCTTTCTTT. Protein sequence: CASSYSDRGNTEAFF.